This T cell receptor (beta chain) was obtained from a study of cytomegalovirus exposure and HLA in healthy donors. Germline values: CDR1 SGHNT, CDR2 YYREEE (reference sequence). The V gene end was trimmed by 5 bases and the J gene end by 1 base; junction bases not matched to a gene: 6. This CDR3 contains 15 residues. Use of 60 Vbeta and 13 Jbeta primers characterized the PCR. This table comes from immunoSEQ multiplex PCR, and its TCRdb copy is limited to in-frame clones, with some not included. The sample yields approximately 170,000 clones, 60% to 80% seen once. Points on this clone: The target antigen is unknown.

General observations from the study: When a later analysis compared HLA-associated TCR beta chains with equally common others, the HLA-associated chains turned out to be more clonally expanded and to have lower generation probabilities. By a later analysis, the bulk of CMV-associated TCR beta chains appeared HLA-restricted.

The clonotype was recovered from a female donor in good health and CMV-seronegative. The specimen was PBMCs. V gene TRBV5-4 combines with J gene TRBJ2-3; TRBD1 aligns across 8 bases. The CDR3: CASSSDRGRTDTQYF. In DNA form, the CDR3 reads TGTGCCAGCAGTTCCGACAGGGGCCGCACAGATACGCAGTATTTT.